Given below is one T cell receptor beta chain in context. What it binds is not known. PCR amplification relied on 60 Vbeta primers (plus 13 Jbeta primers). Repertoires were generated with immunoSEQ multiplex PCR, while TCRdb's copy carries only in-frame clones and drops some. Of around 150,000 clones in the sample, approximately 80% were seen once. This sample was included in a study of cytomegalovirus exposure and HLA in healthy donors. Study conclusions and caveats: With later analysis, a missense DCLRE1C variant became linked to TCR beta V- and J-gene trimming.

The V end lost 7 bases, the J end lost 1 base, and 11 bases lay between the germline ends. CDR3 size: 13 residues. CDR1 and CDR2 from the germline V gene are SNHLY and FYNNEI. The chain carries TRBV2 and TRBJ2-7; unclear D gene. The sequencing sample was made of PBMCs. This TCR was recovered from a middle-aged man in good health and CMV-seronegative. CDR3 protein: CASNRETSYEQYF. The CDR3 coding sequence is TGTGCCAGCAATAGAGAAACTTCCTACGAGCAGTACTTC. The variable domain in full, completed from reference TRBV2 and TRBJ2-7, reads EPEVTQTPSHQVTQMGQEVILRCVPISNHLYFYWYRQILGQKVEFLVSFYNNEISEKSEIFDDQFSVERPDGSNFTLKIRSTKLEDSAMYFCASNRETSYEQYFGPGTRLTVT.